The T cell receptor (beta chain) described here comes from a study of blood T cell repertoires in COVID-19. Whole-study context: There were acute and convalescent COVID-19 samples, and they came from the United States, Italy and Spain. T cells, B-cell-depleted T cells, or PBMCs supplied cDNA or gDNA.

Original processing notes: Amplification from reference gene primers served as the basis for estimated nucleated cell counts. Generated by immunoSEQ multiplex PCR, the TCRdb table keeps only in-frame clones and is missing some. The DNA gave D and trimming, while V, J and clone size come from that table. The data show some 89,000 clones, around 90% seen once. The ends lost 4 bases at V and 6 bases at J; junction bases unmatched: 2. Germline V gene lookup returns CDR1 DFQATT and CDR2 SNEGSKA (reference sequence). The CDR3 consists of 11 residues. The V call is TRBV20-1, the J call TRBJ2-7; 8 bases match TRBD2. The sequencing input was peripheral blood. This TCR was sampled from a man between 50 and 59 years old with acute or convalescent COVID-19. The CDR3 DNA reads as TGCAGTGCTATAGCGGGAATCGAGCAGTACTTC. This sequence encodes CSAIAGIEQYF.